These 18 T cell receptor beta chains came from one sample sequenced in a study of graft-versus-host responses after intestinal transplantation. Measured with immunoSEQ multiplex PCR; TCRdb has only the in-frame clones, and not every one. This repertoire shows about 100,000 clones, roughly 87% found once; its top ten account for around 0.98%. These TCRs are of unknown antigen specificity. The sample was unstimulated CD4+ T cells sorted from spleen or lymph node cells, taken before transplant. These receptors were taken from a human donor who was the organ donor for an intestinal transplant.

This clone was counted a single time. The rearrangement uses TRBV10-3 and TRBJ2-7; 12 bases align to TRBD2. Germline CDR1 is ENHRY and CDR2 is SYGVKD. The ends lost 4 bases at V and 7 bases at J; junction bases unmatched: 8. The CDR3 is 15 residues long. The CDR3 protein is CAISASGGDGGEQYF. Here the CDR3 DNA reads TGTGCCATCAGTGCTAGCGGGGGGGACGGCGGGGAGCAGTACTTC.

The chain couples TRBV27 to TRBJ2-1, with TRBD2 matching 16 bases. Looked up from germline, CDR1 is MNHEY and CDR2 is SMNVEV (reference sequence). The trim removed 4 bases at V and 6 bases at J, leaving 12 bases unmatched. The CDR3 sequence is 19 residues long. The CDR3 loop reads CASSSIGTSGGGWVNEQFF. The DNA of the CDR3 is TGTGCCAGCAGTTCGATAGGGACTAGCGGGGGGGGATGGGTCAATGAGCAGTTCTTC.

The genes are TRBV27 and TRBJ2-2, with TRBD2 matching over 8 bases. V trimming: 1 base; J trimming: 0 bases; junction bases outside the gene matches: 4. The CDR3 has 17 amino acids. Germline loops: CDR1 MNHEY, CDR2 SMNVEV (reference sequence). CDR3 sequence reads: CASSLYGGVTNTGELFF. CDR3 DNA sequence: TGTGCCAGCAGTTTATACGGGGGGGTGACGAACACCGGGGAGCTGTTTTTT.

In its sample, this clone was seen a few times. This CDR3 reads CATNLPTGYNSPLHF. In DNA form, the CDR3 reads TGTGCCACTAACTTACCGACAGGATATAATTCACCCCTCCACTTT. The gene calls are TRBV28 and TRBJ1-6; D may be TRBD1 (6 bases). The CDR3 has 15 residues. CDR1 and CDR2 from the germline V gene are MDHEN and SYDVKM. The V end was cut by 10 bases, the J end by 4 bases, with 17 bases between.

V and J are TRBV11-2 and TRBJ2-4; D is unclear. The CDR3 is 15 residues long. The ends were cut back, 6 bases at V and 1 base at J, with 13 bases in the middle. The germline CDR1 and CDR2 sequences are SGHAT and FQNNGV. CDR3 DNA sequence: TGTGCCAGCAGACCTCAGTACGGCGCCAAAAACATTCAGTACTTC. It specifies CASRPQYGAKNIQYF.

V and J are TRBV30 and TRBJ1-4, with TRBD1 as a possible D gene (6 bases). The V gene lost 3 bases and the J gene lost 8 bases, with 22 bases spanning the gap. This CDR3 spans 16 amino acids. The germline V gene encodes CDR1 GTSNPN and CDR2 SVGIG (reference sequence). CDR3 DNA: TGTGCCTGGAGCCCGGGGACATCCCCCCAACCGGAAAAACTGTTTTTT. This sequence encodes CAWSPGTSPQPEKLFF. The full variable domain, in which reference TRBV30 and TRBJ1-4 provide the parts outside the CDR3, is SQTIHQWPATLVQPVGSPLSLECTVEGTSNPNLYWYRQAAGRGLQLLFYSVGIGQISSEVPQNLSASRPQDRQFILSSKKLLLSDSGFYLCAWSPGTSPQPEKLFFGSGTQLSVL.

This clone was recorded once. The DNA of the CDR3 is TGTGCCTGGAGTGTAGGCCTCTCCGGGGAGCTGTTTTTT. It specifies CAWSVGLSGELFF. V gene TRBV30 combines with J gene TRBJ2-2; D not resolved. CDR3 size: 13 residues. Germline CDR1 and CDR2: GTSNPN and SVGIG (reference sequence). Trimming left V 0 bases short and J 6 bases short, with 8 bases between.

This clone has just one count. The chain has TRBV9 and TRBJ2-7, with D possibly TRBD2 on 7 matching bases. There are 15 residues in the CDR3. V lost 4 bases and J 6 bases, leaving 20 bases between the germline ends. CDR1 SGDLS and CDR2 YYNGEE come from the germline V gene. The CDR3 nucleotides read TGTGCCAGCAGCTTCGGGGGGACATATGTATCCGAGCAGTACTTC. Translating gives CASSFGGTYVSEQYF. Supplemented by reference TRBV9 and TRBJ2-7, the full variable domain reads DSGVTQTPKHLITATGQRVTLRCSPRSGDLSVYWYQQSLDQGLQFLIQYYNGEERAKGNILERFSAQQFPDLHSELNLSSLELGDSALYFCASSFGGTYVSEQYFGPGTRLTVT.

This clone came up once. The chain has TRBV5-6 and TRBJ2-5; 7 nucleotides line up with TRBD2. The V gene's germline CDR1 is SGHDT and CDR2 YYEEEE. This CDR3 comprises 16 residues. The V and J ends lost 7 bases and 2 bases, in that order; junction bases with no gene match: 14. CDR3 DNA sequence: TGTGCCAGCGCGATGGAGCGGGGAAACCAACAAGAGACCCAGTACTTC. Its protein is CASAMERGNQQETQYF.

The CDR3 region is CASSFMARPTEAFF. The CDR3 DNA follows: TGTGCCAGCAGTTTTATGGCCAGACCTACTGAAGCTTTCTTT. The V call is TRBV28, the J call TRBJ1-1; D unclear. This CDR3 is 14 amino acids long. Germline values: CDR1 MDHEN, CDR2 SYDVKM. V was cut by 3 bases and J by 5 bases, with 13 bases left in between.

The V gene is TRBV5-1, the J gene TRBJ1-4; D might be TRBD1 (5 bases). The CDR3 totals 16 residues. Per germline, CDR1 SGHRS and CDR2 YFSETQ. V dropped 2 bases and J dropped 4 bases, with 15 bases sitting between them. CDR3 sequence reads: CASSFDGSGGNEKLFF. The CDR3 DNA sequence: TGCGCCAGCAGCTTTGACGGATCCGGGGGTAATGAAAAACTGTTTTTT.

The V call is TRBV30, the J call TRBJ1-2, with D maybe TRBD1 (5 bases). This CDR3 region has 14 residues. Trimming shortened V by 1 base and J by 4 bases, and 13 bases separated the two germline ends. The germline V gene encodes CDR1 GTSNPN and CDR2 SVGIG (reference sequence). CDR3 nucleotide sequence: TGTGCCTGGAGTGAGGGGCGATTCCTCTATGGCTACACCTTC. Its translation: CAWSEGRFLYGYTF.

This rearrangement joins TRBV23-1 to TRBJ2-7; TRBD1 aligns across 10 bases. TRBV23-1 is assigned to the ORF class and has an uncertain function. The CDR3 spans 15 residues. V was pared by 3 bases and J by 3 bases, with 5 bases of the junction left unmatched. In DNA, the CDR3 is TGCGCCAGCAGTCACCCCCGGGACAGGGGCTACGAGCAGTACTTC. Its protein is CASSHPRDRGYEQYF.

The chain has TRBV6-5 and TRBJ2-3, with 10 bases aligning to TRBD2. The length of the CDR3 is 16 residues. Per germline, CDR1 MNHEY and CDR2 SVGAGI. The J segment lost 5 bases and the V segment lost 4 bases, leaving 9 bases of the junction unmatched. CDR3 nucleotides: TGTGCCAGCAGTTCCCTAGCGGGGGCCCGGGGAGATACGCAGTATTTT. This translates into CASSSLAGARGDTQYF.

The rearrangement uses TRBV27 and TRBJ1-1; no firm D call. CDR3 length: 13 residues. With 2 bases removed from V and 11 bases from J, the gap between germline ends came to 15 bases. Germline values: CDR1 MNHEY, CDR2 SMNVEV (reference sequence). The CDR3, as DNA: TGTGCCAGCAGTTTAGGGCCAGACCTCTCGGCTTTCTTT. Its protein product is CASSLGPDLSAFF.

CDR3 DNA: TGCGCCAGCAGTCCGGGGACAGATACGCAGTATTTT. This gives the protein CASSPGTDTQYF. The chain links TRBV10-1 to TRBJ2-3; a possible D gene is TRBD2 (5 bases). This CDR3 region has 12 residues. CDR1 is WNHNN and CDR2 is SYGVQD in the germline V gene (reference sequence). V was clipped by 5 bases and J by 3 bases, with 6 bases between them.

The CDR3 sequence is CASSRNMWGALGQFF. CDR3 DNA sequence: TGCGCCAGCAGCCGGAATATGTGGGGGGCCCTAGGGCAGTTCTTC. The chain carries TRBV4-1 and TRBJ2-1, with D possibly being TRBD1 or TRBD2 (6 bases each). V lost 4 bases and J 12 bases, leaving 22 bases between the germline ends. Germline assignment: CDR1 MGHRA and CDR2 YSYEKL. The CDR3 is 15 residues long.

The rearrangement joins TRBV18 to TRBJ1-6; D remains unclear. The CDR3 has 14 residues. V shed 6 bases and J shed 6 bases, with 12 bases lying between them. Germline V gene sequence: CDR1 KGHSH, CDR2 LQKENI. CDR3 sequence: CASSVQPINSPLHF. The CDR3, as DNA: TGTGCCAGCTCTGTACAACCTATTAATTCACCCCTCCACTTT. The full variable domain, completed using reference TRBV18 and TRBJ1-6, is NAGVMQNPRHLVRRRGQEARLRCSPMKGHSHVYWYRQLPEEGLKFMVYLQKENIIDESGMPKERFSAEFPKEGPSILRIQQVVRGDSAAYFCASSVQPINSPLHFGNGTRLTVT.